The sequence of this T cell receptor (beta chain) was determined in a study of blood T cell repertoires in COVID-19. Study in general: COVID-19 samples, acute and convalescent, were from the United States, Italy and Spain. From T cells, B-cell-depleted T cells, or PBMCs came the material, which was cDNA or gDNA.

The authors' processing: How many nucleated cells were present was estimated from reference gene primer amplification. The method was immunoSEQ multiplex PCR; TCRdb's version includes in-frame clones alone and lacks a portion of them. The V and J calls and clone size were taken over from that table, and D and trimming were inferred from the DNA. The table records approximately 120,000 clones, 80% to 90% of them present only once. V lost 4 bases, J lost 2 bases, and 8 bases stayed unmatched. The CDR3 runs 15 residues. Germline lookup yields CDR1 LGHDT and CDR2 YNNKEL (reference sequence). The source of this sequence is a human donor in a cohort sampled during active COVID-19. This sequence joins TRBV3-1 (or the pseudogene TRBV3-2) and TRBJ2-7; 7 bases align to TRBD2. The material sequenced was peripheral blood. The CDR3 DNA sequence: TGTGCCAGCAGCCGTACGGGGAGGGACCCCTACGAGCAGTACTTC. Protein: CASSRTGRDPYEQYF.